These T cell receptor beta chains were read from a single sample in a study of blood T cell repertoires in COVID-19. TCRdb keeps only in-frame clones here, not all; method: immunoSEQ multiplex PCR. The table lists 200,000 to 300,000 clones, about 87% of them singletons. Sequencing was done on a sample of peripheral blood. The receptors here all came from a man between 60 and 75 years old who had recovered from COVID-19. The CDR3 runs from the conserved cysteine through the conserved F or W. D genes are given only for firm matches. A row's size may be missing; if present it is once, few, many or a size class.

D gene	V gene	clone size	J gene	CDR3 DNA	CDR3 protein
TRBD1	TRBV5-4	NA	TRBJ1-2	TGTGCCAGCAGCCCCGGGACAGGGGTTGGTGGCTACACCTTC	CASSPGTGVGGYTF
NA	TRBV7-3	NA	TRBJ1-1	TGTGCCAGCAGCCCCCAGGTGGGCACTGAAGCTTTCTTT	CASSPQVGTEAFF
TRBD1	TRBV27	NA	TRBJ2-3	TGTGCCAGCAGTTCACCCTCTAGGCAGGGGGTCACAGATACGCAGTATTTT	CASSSPSRQGVTDTQYF
TRBD2	TRBV5-1	NA	TRBJ2-2	TGCGCCAGCAACCCCCGGGGGGGCGCGTCCACCGGGGAGCTGTTTTTT	CASNPRGGASTGELFF
TRBD2	TRBV2	NA	TRBJ2-1	TGTGCCAGCAGTCGAGCGGGGGACCCATACAATGAGCAGTTCTTC	CASSRAGDPYNEQFF
NA	TRBV30	NA	TRBJ1-4	TGTGCCTGGAGGCTACAGGGACCTCCTAATGAAAAACTGTTTTTT	CAWRLQGPPNEKLFF
TRBD1	TRBV5-5	NA	TRBJ2-2	TGTGCCAGCAGCTTGGTTACAGGGGGGACGACCGGGGAGCTGTTTTTT	CASSLVTGGTTGELFF
NA	TRBV4-2	NA	TRBJ2-5	TGTGCCAGCAGCCAAGCGGGGGGCCTCCAAGAGACCCAGTACTTC	CASSQAGGLQETQYF
NA	TRBV27	NA	TRBJ2-7	TGTGCCAGCAGTTTAAGGTCGATCGGACAGACCTACGAGCAGTACTTC	CASSLRSIGQTYEQYF
TRBD2	TRBV7-2	NA	TRBJ2-7	TGTGCCAGCAGCTCCACTGCGGGGGGCGTCGGCTCCTACGAGCAGTACTTC	CASSSTAGGVGSYEQYF
TRBD1	TRBV7-9	NA	TRBJ2-1	TGTGCCAGCAGCTTAGTCCAGGACAGGAGTGTCTCGTTCTTC	CASSLVQDRSVSFF
NA	TRBV7-9	few	TRBJ2-7	TGTGCCAGCAGCCCCCGCCCCGGACACCGAGTCCTCTACGAGCAGTACTTC	CASSPRPGHRVLYEQYF
NA	TRBV6-5	NA	TRBJ2-7	TGTGCCAGCAGCCGGACAGCGCAAAACGAGCAGTACTTC	CASSRTAQNEQYF
NA	TRBV30	NA	TRBJ1-1	TGTGCCTGGAGTGTACTAGTGGGCGGGGGCACTGAAGCTTTCTTT	CAWSVLVGGGTEAFF
TRBD2	TRBV4-2	NA	TRBJ2-5	TGTGCCAGCAGCCCCGAAGGGACTAGCGGGGAAGAGACCCAGTACTTC	CASSPEGTSGEETQYF
NA	TRBV2	NA	TRBJ1-6	TGTGCCAGCAGTGATACCCAGGGCGTTTCACCCCTCCACTTT	CASSDTQGVSPLHF
NA	TRBV6-6	NA	TRBJ1-4	TGTGCCAGCAGCCTAGACAGGACTAATGAAAAACTGTTTTTT	CASSLDRTNEKLFF
TRBD1	TRBV19	NA	TRBJ2-5	TGTGCCAGTAGTGAATGGGACAGCAGACAAGAGACCCAGTACTTC	CASSEWDSRQETQYF
TRBD2	TRBV7-3	NA	TRBJ2-1	TGTGCCAGCAGCTTGTCACTAGCGAGCTCCTACAATGAGCAGTTCTTC	CASSLSLASSYNEQFF
TRBD1	TRBV6-5	NA	TRBJ2-5	TGTGCCAGCAGAGTCGGGACAGGGGGCCAAGAGACCCAGTACTTC	CASRVGTGGQETQYF
TRBD1	TRBV5-4	NA	TRBJ2-5	TGTGCCAGCAGCATGGGACAGGGGGCGTCTATTGAGACCCAGTACTTC	CASSMGQGASIETQYF
NA	TRBV5-1	few	TRBJ1-6	TGCGCCAGCAGCTTGACCCTCAGGTTGAACATCTCACCCCTCCACTTT	CASSLTLRLNISPLHF
NA	TRBV7-2	NA	TRBJ1-1	TGTGCCAGCAGCCCCCGACAGGACACTGAAGCTTTCTTT	CASSPRQDTEAFF
NA	TRBV5-8	NA	TRBJ1-5	TGTGCCAGCAGCTTAACAGGGAATCAGCCCCAGCATTTT	CASSLTGNQPQHF
TRBD1	TRBV3-1/TRBV3-2	few	TRBJ2-3	TGTGCCAGCAGCACCCGGGACAGTAACACAGATACGCAGTATTTT	CASSTRDSNTDTQYF
NA	TRBV28	NA	TRBJ1-1	TGTGCCAGCAGTGAGGGCTCCCCGCGAACTGAAGCTTTCTTT	CASSEGSPRTEAFF
TRBD2	TRBV19	NA	TRBJ2-7	TGTGCCAGTAGCCCTAGCGGGGGGGCCGTCTACGAGCAGTACTTC	CASSPSGGAVYEQYF
TRBD1	TRBV18	NA	TRBJ2-3	TGTGCCAGCTCCCAAGGACAGGGGCTCGATACGCAGTATTTT	CASSQGQGLDTQYF
TRBD1	TRBV12-3/TRBV12-4	NA	TRBJ1-2	TGTGCCAGCAGTAACACAGGGGCCTATGGCTACACCTTC	CASSNTGAYGYTF
TRBD1	TRBV25-1	NA	TRBJ1-1	TGTGCCAGCAGTGAACCGGGACAGAACATGAACACTGAAGCTTTCTTT	CASSEPGQNMNTEAFF
TRBD1	TRBV2	NA	TRBJ1-2	TGTGCCAGCAGTGTATCCGGGACAGGGTCCCAAACTAACTATGGCTACACCTTC	CASSVSGTGSQTNYGYTF
TRBD1	TRBV6-5	NA	TRBJ2-7	TGTGCCAGCACCCAGACAGGGGTAGGTTTCGAGCAGTACTTC	CASTQTGVGFEQYF
NA	TRBV28	NA	TRBJ1-1	TGTGCCAGCAGTTTACCAGGGGTGTCGGCCATGAACACTGAAGCTTTCTTT	CASSLPGVSAMNTEAFF
NA	TRBV4-2	NA	TRBJ1-2	TGTGCCAGCAGCCAAGATGCAGTCGGCAGGGATCGTGGCTACACCTTC	CASSQDAVGRDRGYTF
NA	TRBV5-6	NA	TRBJ2-7	TGTGCCAGCAGCTCCGGGTCCCCCTACGAGCAGTACTTC	CASSSGSPYEQYF
NA	TRBV6-5	NA	TRBJ2-2	TGTGCCACCGACGGGGGGCGCACAACCGGGGAGCTGTTTTTT	CATDGGRTTGELFF
NA	TRBV15	NA	TRBJ2-5	TGTGCCACCAGCAGGGGCACATGGCCAGAGACCCAGTACTTC	CATSRGTWPETQYF